The 10 T cell receptor beta chains listed next were all sequenced from one sample in a study of OX40 agonist ivuxolimab in advanced cancers. Only in-frame clones appear in the TCRdb table, and some are missing; sequencing was by immunoSEQ multiplex PCR. The table has some 11,000 clones, 75% to 90% seen once. The specimen was CD4+ or CD8+ T cells sorted from blood, collected in a trial of the OX40 agonist ivuxolimab. The receptors were gathered from an adult with an advanced solid tumor such as melanoma, head and neck, liver or kidney cancer.

V and J are TRBV2 and TRBJ1-6; D is perhaps TRBD1 (5 bases). V was shortened by 3 bases and J by 0 bases, with 9 bases between the two germline ends. The germline gives CDR1 SNHLY, CDR2 FYNNEI. The CDR3 sequence is 16 residues long. CDR3 loop: CASSDQGSSYNSPLHF. The CDR3 nucleotides read TGTGCCAGCAGTGATCAGGGCAGCTCCTATAATTCACCCCTCCACTTT.

This chain joins TRBV19 and TRBJ2-2, with a possible D match to TRBD1 (5 bases). V dropped 1 base and J dropped 6 bases, with 9 bases sitting between them. Germline-derived CDR1 and CDR2 are LNHDA and SQIVND (reference sequence). This CDR3 has 14 residues. CDR3 DNA sequence: TGTGCCAGTAGTATAGTACCCAGGGCCGGGGAGCTGTTTTTT. It encodes CASSIVPRAGELFF.

The genes are TRBV9 and TRBJ2-7; D is unclear. V lost 3 bases and J lost 2, with 12 bases in between. Germline V gene lookup returns CDR1 SGDLS and CDR2 YYNGEE. The CDR3 is made up of 14 amino acids. The CDR3 reads CASSAASAAYEQYF. CDR3 bases: TGTGCCAGCAGCGCCGCTAGTGCCGCCTACGAGCAGTACTTC. Full variable domain (missing parts from reference TRBV9 and TRBJ2-7): DSGVTQTPKHLITATGQRVTLRCSPRSGDLSVYWYQQSLDQGLQFLIQYYNGEERAKGNILERFSAQQFPDLHSELNLSSLELGDSALYFCASSAASAAYEQYFGPGTRLTVT.

The chain joins TRBV4-1 to TRBJ1-1; D gene unclear. V lost 1 base and J 7 bases, leaving 7 bases between the germline ends. Germline loops: CDR1 MGHRA, CDR2 YSYEKL. The CDR3 contains 12 residues. CDR3 DNA: TGCGCCAGCAGCCAAGGTGCGGATGAAGCTTTCTTT. As protein: CASSQGADEAFF.

This chain joins TRBV2 and TRBJ1-1, with TRBD1 matching 7 bases. The CDR3 is made up of 14 amino acids. Trimming cost V 7 bases and J 0 bases; bases outside gene matches: 5. The germline V gene has CDR1 SNHLY and CDR2 FYNNEI. CDR3 in DNA: TGTGCCAGCACCGGGACAGCGATGAACACTGAAGCTTTCTTT. Its protein product is CASTGTAMNTEAFF.

This clone turned up a few times. The V gene is TRBV7-2, the J gene TRBJ2-7; no firm D call. The germline CDR1 and CDR2 sequences are SGHTA and FQGNSA. The CDR3 runs 13 residues. V was pared by 4 bases and J by 0 bases, with 7 bases between. This chain's CDR3 is CASSYASSYEQYF. The CDR3, as DNA: TGTGCCAGCAGCTACGCCAGCTCCTACGAGCAGTACTTC.

The chain links TRBV15 to TRBJ2-3; D is undetermined. V lost 5 bases and J lost 1, with 10 bases in between. The V gene's germline CDR1 is LNHNV and CDR2 YYDKDF (reference sequence). This CDR3 comprises 14 residues. The CDR3 nucleotides are TGTGCCACCAGCGGCGGCACCCGCACAGATACGCAGTATTTT. Amino acid sequence: CATSGGTRTDTQYF.

This clone came up once. The V gene is TRBV11-2, the J gene TRBJ1-1; D is perhaps TRBD1 (5 bases). The ends were cut back, 5 bases at V and 5 bases at J, with 15 bases in the middle. The CDR3 contains 14 residues. In germline, CDR1 is SGHAT, CDR2 FQNNGV. The CDR3 DNA follows: TGTGCCAGCAGCCCTACAGGAGGTGAAACTGAAGCTTTCTTT. Its translation is CASSPTGGETEAFF.

This chain uses TRBV28 with TRBJ2-7, with 8 positions matching TRBD2. The CDR3 sequence is 15 residues long. Germline V gives CDR1 MDHEN, CDR2 SYDVKM. V lost 6 bases to trimming and J lost 0 bases; unmatched junction nucleotides: 7. CDR3 loop: CASSQSGSGSYEQYF. The CDR3 nucleotides are TGTGCCAGCAGCCAAAGCGGGAGTGGCTCCTACGAGCAGTACTTC.

V gene TRBV4-1 combines with J gene TRBJ2-1; D may correspond to TRBD1 or TRBD2 (5 bases each). The length of the CDR3 is 14 residues. V lost 7 bases and J 4 bases, leaving 14 bases between the germline ends. Germline V lookup: CDR1 MGHRA, CDR2 YSYEKL. As DNA, the CDR3 is TGCGCCAGCAAGAGGGACCTCGGTTACAATGAGCAGTTCTTC. Its protein is CASKRDLGYNEQFF.